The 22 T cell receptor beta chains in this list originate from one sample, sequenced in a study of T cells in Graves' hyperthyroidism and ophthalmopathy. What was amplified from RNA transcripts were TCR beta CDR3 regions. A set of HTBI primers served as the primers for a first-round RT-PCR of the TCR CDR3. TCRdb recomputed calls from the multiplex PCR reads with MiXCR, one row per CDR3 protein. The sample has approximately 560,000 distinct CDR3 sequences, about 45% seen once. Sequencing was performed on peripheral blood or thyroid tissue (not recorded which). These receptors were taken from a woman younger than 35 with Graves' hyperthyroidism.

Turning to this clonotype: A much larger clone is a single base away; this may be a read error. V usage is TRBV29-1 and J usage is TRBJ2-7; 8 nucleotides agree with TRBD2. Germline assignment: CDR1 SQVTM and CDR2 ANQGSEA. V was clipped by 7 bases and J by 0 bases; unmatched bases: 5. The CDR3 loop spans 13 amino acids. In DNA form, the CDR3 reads TGCAGCGCCGTTAGCGGGACCTCCTACGAGCAGTACTTC. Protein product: CSAVSGTSYEQYF.

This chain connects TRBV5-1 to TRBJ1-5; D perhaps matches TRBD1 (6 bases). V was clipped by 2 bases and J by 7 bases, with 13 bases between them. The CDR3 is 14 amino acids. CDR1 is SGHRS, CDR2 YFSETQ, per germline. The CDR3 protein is CASSFGGDNQPQHF. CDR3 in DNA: TGCGCCAGCAGCTTCGGGGGGGACAACCAGCCCCAGCATTTT.

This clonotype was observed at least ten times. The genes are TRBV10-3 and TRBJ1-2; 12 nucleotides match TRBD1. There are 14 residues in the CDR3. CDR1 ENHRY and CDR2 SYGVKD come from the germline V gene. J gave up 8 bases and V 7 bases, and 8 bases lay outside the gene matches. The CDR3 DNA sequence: TGTGCCATCAATCCGGGACAGGGGGCCAGCGGCTACACCTTC. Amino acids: CAINPGQGASGYTF.

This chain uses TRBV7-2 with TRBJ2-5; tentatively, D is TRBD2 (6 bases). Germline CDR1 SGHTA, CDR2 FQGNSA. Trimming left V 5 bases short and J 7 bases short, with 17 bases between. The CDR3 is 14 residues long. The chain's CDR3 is CASSQSGHGGTQYF. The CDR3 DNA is TGTGCCAGCAGCCAGTCAGGACACGGGGGGACCCAGTACTTC. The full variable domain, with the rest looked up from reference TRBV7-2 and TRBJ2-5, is GAGVSQSPSNKVTEKGKDVELRCDPISGHTALYWYRQSLGQGLEFLIYFQGNSAPDKSGLPSDRFSAERTGGSVSTLTIQRTQQEDSAVYLCASSQSGHGGTQYFGPGTRLLVL.

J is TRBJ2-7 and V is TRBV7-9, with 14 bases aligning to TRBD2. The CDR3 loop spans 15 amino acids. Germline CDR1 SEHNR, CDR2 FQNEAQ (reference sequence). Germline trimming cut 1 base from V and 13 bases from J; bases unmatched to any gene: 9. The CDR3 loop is CASSLESGTSGSRYF. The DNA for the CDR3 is TGTGCCAGCAGCTTAGAAAGCGGGACTAGCGGGAGTCGTTACTTC.

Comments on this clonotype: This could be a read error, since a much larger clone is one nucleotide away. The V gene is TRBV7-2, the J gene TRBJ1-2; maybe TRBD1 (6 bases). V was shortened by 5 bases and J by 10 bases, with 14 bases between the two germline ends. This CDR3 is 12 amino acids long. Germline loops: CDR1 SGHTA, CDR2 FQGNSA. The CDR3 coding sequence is TGTGCCAGCAGCCCATGGACAGACGACTACACCTTC. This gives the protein CASSPWTDDYTF.

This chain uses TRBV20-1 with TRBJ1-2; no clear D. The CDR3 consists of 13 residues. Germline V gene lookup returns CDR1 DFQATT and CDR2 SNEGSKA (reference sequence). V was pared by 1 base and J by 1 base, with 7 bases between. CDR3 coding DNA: TGCAGTGCTAGAGCAGCGAGTAACTATGGCTACACCTTC. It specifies CSARAASNYGYTF.

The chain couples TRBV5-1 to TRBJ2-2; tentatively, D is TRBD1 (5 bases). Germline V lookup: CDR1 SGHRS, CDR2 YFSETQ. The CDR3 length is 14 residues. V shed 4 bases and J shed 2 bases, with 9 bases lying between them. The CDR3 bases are TGCGCCAGCAGCGGGGCACATAACACCGGGGAGCTGTTTTTT. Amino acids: CASSGAHNTGELFF.

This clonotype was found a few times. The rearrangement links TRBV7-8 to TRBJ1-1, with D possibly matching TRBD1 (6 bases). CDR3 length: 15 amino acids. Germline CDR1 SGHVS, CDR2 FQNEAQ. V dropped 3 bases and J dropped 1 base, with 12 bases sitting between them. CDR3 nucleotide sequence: TGTGCCAGCAGCTTGATTCGGACAGAGAACACTGAAGCTTTCTTT. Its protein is CASSLIRTENTEAFF.

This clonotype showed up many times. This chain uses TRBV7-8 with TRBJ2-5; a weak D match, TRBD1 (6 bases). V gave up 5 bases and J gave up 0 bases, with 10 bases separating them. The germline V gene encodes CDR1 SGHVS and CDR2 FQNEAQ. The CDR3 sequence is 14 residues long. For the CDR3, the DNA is TGTGCCAGCAGCCACAGGGTGTACCAAGAGACCCAGTACTTC. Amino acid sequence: CASSHRVYQETQYF.

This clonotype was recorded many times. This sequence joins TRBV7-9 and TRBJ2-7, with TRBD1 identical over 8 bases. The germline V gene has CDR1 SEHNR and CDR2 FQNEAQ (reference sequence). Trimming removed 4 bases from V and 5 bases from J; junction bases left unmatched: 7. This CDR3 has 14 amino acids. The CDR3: CASSSSRTGHEQYF. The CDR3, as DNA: TGTGCCAGCAGCTCATCGCGGACAGGGCACGAGCAGTACTTC.

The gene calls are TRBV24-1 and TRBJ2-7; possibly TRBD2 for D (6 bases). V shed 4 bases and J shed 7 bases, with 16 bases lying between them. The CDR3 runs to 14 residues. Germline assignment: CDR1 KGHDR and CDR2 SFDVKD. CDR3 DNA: TGTGCCACCAGTGACCCGGGACTGGGGGATGAGCAGTACTTC. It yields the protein CATSDPGLGDEQYF.

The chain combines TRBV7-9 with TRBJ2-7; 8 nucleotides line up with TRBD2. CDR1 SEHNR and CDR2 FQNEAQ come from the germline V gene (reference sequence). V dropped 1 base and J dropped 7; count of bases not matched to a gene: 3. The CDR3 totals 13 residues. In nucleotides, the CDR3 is TGTGCCAGCAGCTTAGGACTAGCGAAGGAGCAGTACTTC. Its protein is CASSLGLAKEQYF.

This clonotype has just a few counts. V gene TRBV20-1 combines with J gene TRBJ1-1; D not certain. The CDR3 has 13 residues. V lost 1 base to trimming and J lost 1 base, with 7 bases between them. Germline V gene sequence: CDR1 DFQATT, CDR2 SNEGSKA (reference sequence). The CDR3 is CSARVKANTEAFF. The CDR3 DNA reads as TGCAGTGCTAGAGTGAAAGCGAACACTGAAGCTTTCTTT.

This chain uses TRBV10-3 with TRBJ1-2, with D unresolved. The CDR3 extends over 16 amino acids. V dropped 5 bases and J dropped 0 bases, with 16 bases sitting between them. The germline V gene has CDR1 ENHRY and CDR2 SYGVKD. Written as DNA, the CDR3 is TGTGCCATCAGTCAACGAACCCAGCAGTCTAACTATGGCTACACCTTC. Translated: CAISQRTQQSNYGYTF.

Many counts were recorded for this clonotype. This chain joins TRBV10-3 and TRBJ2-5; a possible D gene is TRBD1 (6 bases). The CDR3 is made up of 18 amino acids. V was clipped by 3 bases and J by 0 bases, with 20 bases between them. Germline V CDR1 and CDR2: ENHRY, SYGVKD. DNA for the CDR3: TGTGCCATCAGTGACTACTTAAGGACAGAGACGTACCAAGAGACCCAGTACTTC. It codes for CAISDYLRTETYQETQYF.

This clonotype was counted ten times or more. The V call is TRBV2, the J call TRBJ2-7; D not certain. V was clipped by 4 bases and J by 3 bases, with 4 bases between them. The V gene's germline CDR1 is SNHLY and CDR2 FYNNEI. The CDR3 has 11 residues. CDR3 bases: TGTGCCAGCAGTGGGGGCTACGAGCAGTACTTC. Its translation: CASSGGYEQYF. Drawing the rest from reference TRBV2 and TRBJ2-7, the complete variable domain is EPEVTQTPSHQVTQMGQEVILRCVPISNHLYFYWYRQILGQKVEFLVSFYNNEISEKSEIFDDQFSVERPDGSNFTLKIRSTKLEDSAMYFCASSGGYEQYFGPGTRLTVT.

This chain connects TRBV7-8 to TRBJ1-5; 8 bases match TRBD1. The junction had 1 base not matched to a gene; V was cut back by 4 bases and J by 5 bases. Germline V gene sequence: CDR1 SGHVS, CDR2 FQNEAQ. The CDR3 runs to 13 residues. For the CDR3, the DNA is TGTGCCAGCAGCTGGACAGGGCATCAGCCCCAGCATTTT. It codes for CASSWTGHQPQHF.

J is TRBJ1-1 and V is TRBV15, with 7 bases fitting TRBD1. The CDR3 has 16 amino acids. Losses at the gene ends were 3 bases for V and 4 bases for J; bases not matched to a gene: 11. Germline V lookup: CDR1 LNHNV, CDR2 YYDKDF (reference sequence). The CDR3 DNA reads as TGTGCCACCAGCAGGAGGACAGGACTCGGGGGCACTGAAGCTTTCTTT. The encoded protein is CATSRRTGLGGTEAFF.

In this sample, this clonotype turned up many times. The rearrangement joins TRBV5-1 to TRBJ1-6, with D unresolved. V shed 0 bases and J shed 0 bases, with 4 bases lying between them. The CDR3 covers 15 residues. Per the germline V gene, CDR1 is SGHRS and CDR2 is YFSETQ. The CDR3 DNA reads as TGCGCCAGCAGCTTGGACAGCTCCTATAATTCACCCCTCCACTTT. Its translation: CASSLDSSYNSPLHF. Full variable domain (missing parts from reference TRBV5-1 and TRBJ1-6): KAGVTQTPRYLIKTRGQQVTLSCSPISGHRSVSWYQQTPGQGLQFLFEYFSETQRNKGNFPGRFSGRQFSNSRSEMNVSTLELGDSALYLCASSLDSSYNSPLHFGNGTRLTVT.

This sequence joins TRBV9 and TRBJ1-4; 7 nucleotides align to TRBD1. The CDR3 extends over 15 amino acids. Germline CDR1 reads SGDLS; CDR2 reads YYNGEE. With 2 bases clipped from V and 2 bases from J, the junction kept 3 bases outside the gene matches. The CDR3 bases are TGTGCCAGCAGCGTGACAGGGAATACTAATGAAAAACTGTTTTTT. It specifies CASSVTGNTNEKLFF.

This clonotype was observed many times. CDR3 region: CASSSGYYNSPLHF. The CDR3 DNA is TGTGCCAGCAGTTCCGGGTACTATAATTCACCCCTCCACTTT. The chain carries TRBV12-3 or TRBV12-4 and TRBJ1-6; D is unresolved. The CDR3 sequence is 14 residues long. The V gene lost 4 bases and the J gene lost 3 bases, with 7 bases spanning the gap.